Below, 10 T cell receptor beta chains from the same sample are listed, as sequenced in a study of T cells in Graves' hyperthyroidism and ophthalmopathy. Researchers took RNA transcripts and amplified the TCR beta CDR3 regions from them. With the HTBI primer set, the TCR CDR3 went through a first round of RT-PCR. TCRdb ran MiXCR on the multiplex PCR reads and lists one entry per CDR3 protein. The data show hundreds of thousands of distinct CDR3 sequences, about 45% seen once. Source material: peripheral blood or thyroid tissue (not recorded which). These receptors were collected from a woman between 18 and 29 years old with Graves' hyperthyroidism.

This clonotype was seen more than once but under ten times. The genes are TRBV4-3 and TRBJ1-2; D gene unclear. V lost 0 bases and J 4 bases, leaving 15 bases between the germline ends. CDR3 length: 16 residues. The germline gives CDR1 LGHNA, CDR2 YSLEER. The DNA of the CDR3 is TGCGCCAGCAGCCAAGATCGGCACAGTCTCCCCTATGGCTACACCTTC. Its translation is CASSQDRHSLPYGYTF.

V is TRBV10-3 and J is TRBJ1-2; TRBD1 matches at 8 bases. Germline assignment: CDR1 ENHRY and CDR2 SYGVKD. V shed 2 bases, J shed 7 bases, and the junction held 6 bases outside the gene matches. The length of the CDR3 is 14 residues. The CDR3 is CAISEGTGLGGYTF. Here the CDR3 DNA reads TGTGCCATCAGTGAGGGGACAGGTCTGGGTGGCTACACCTTC.

About this clonotype: The conserved phenylalanine or tryptophan is not found at the CDR3 terminus, so this likely reflects a read error. The DNA is left out, because the CDR3 cannot be placed on it with certainty; the CDR3 is given as TCRdb lists it. The chain joins TRBV15 to TRBJ2-1. The CDR3 spans 8 amino acids, including both terminal residues. Germline V gene data show CDR1 as LNHNV and CDR2 as YYDKDF (reference sequence). The CDR3 sequence is CATGQKNT.

On this clonotype: A much bigger clone sits one base away, suggesting this may be a read error. Without the conserved terminal phenylalanine or tryptophan, this CDR3 likely stems from a read error. This chain links TRBV24-1 with TRBJ1-2, with TRBD1 matching 12 bases. The CDR3 contains 14 residues. The germline CDR1 and CDR2 sequences are KGHDR and SFDVKD. The trim removed 7 bases at V and 3 bases at J, leaving 2 bases unmatched. CDR3 sequence: CATRGTGGDYGYTL. The CDR3 nucleotides are TGTGCCACCAGAGGGACAGGGGGCGACTATGGCTACACCCTC.

This clonotype was seen a few times. This sequence joins TRBV5-1 and TRBJ2-7; no clear D. Germline loops: CDR1 SGHRS, CDR2 YFSETQ. The CDR3 is 14 residues long. V lost 0 bases to trimming and J lost 2 bases, with 9 bases between them. The CDR3 DNA reads as TGCGCCAGCAGCTTGGGTTACGGAACCTACGAGCAGTACTTC. This sequence encodes CASSLGYGTYEQYF. Full variable domain (rest looked up from reference TRBV5-1 and TRBJ2-7): KAGVTQTPRYLIKTRGQQVTLSCSPISGHRSVSWYQQTPGQGLQFLFEYFSETQRNKGNFPGRFSGRQFSNSRSEMNVSTLELGDSALYLCASSLGYGTYEQYFGPGTRLTVT.

In regard to this clonotype: This could be a read error, since a much larger clone is one nucleotide away. The conserved final phenylalanine or tryptophan is absent from the CDR3, which likely points to a read error. The J gene is TRBJ1-2, the V gene TRBV7-9; the D is unclear. There are 12 residues in the CDR3. Trimming shortened V by 11 bases and J by 1 base, and 11 bases separated the two germline ends. Germline assignment: CDR1 SEHNR and CDR2 FQNEAQ (reference sequence). CDR3 in DNA: TGTGCCCAAGGAGGGAATAACTATGGCTACACCCTC. Its protein is CAQGGNNYGYTL.

This clonotype has only one observation. The CDR3 does not close with the conserved phenylalanine or tryptophan, likely indicating a read error. This chain links TRBV29-1 with TRBJ2-5; D is tentatively TRBD1 or TRBD2 (5 bases each). Trimming took 4 bases from V and 0 from J, leaving 15 bases between them. Germline CDR1 SQVTM, CDR2 ANQGSEA. CDR3 length equals 15 residues. The CDR3 region has the DNA TGCAGCGTTGGGGGGTACAGAGGAAACCAAGAGACCCAGTACTCC. Residues: CSVGGYRGNQETQYS.

The table lists this clonotype with many counts. This chain joins TRBV29-1 and TRBJ1-1, with 8 bases fitting TRBD1. Trimming took 5 bases from V and 1 from J; bases not matched to a gene: 3. CDR1 and CDR2 (germline): SQVTM, ANQGSEA. The CDR3 length is 13 residues. The CDR3 DNA is TGCAGCGTTCGGACAGGGCGGAACACTGAAGCTTTCTTT. Protein product: CSVRTGRNTEAFF.

This clonotype was picked up a small number of times. The chain has TRBV13 and TRBJ1-1; the D is unclear. The CDR3 has 15 residues. CDR1 and CDR2 (germline): PRHDT, FYEKMQ (reference sequence). The ends were cut back, 6 bases at V and 2 bases at J, with 16 bases in the middle. CDR3: CASRSPTTTNTEAFF. DNA for the CDR3: TGTGCCAGCAGATCCCCCACGACAACAAACACTGAAGCTTTCTTT. The full variable domain, rest sourced from reference TRBV13 and TRBJ1-1, is AAGVIQSPRHLIKEKRETATLKCYPIPRHDTVYWYQQGPGQDPQFLISFYEKMQSDKGSIPDRFSAQQFSDYHSELNMSSLELGDSALYFCASRSPTTTNTEAFFGQGTRLTVV.

The chain couples TRBV12-3 or TRBV12-4 to TRBJ2-7; D is undetermined. CDR3 size: 16 residues. Trimming cost V 1 base and J 4 bases, with 17 bases left between them. The CDR3, as DNA: TGTGCCAGCAGTTTAGGGATGGGCTCTAGACCTTACGAGCAGTACTTC. Translating it yields CASSLGMGSRPYEQYF.